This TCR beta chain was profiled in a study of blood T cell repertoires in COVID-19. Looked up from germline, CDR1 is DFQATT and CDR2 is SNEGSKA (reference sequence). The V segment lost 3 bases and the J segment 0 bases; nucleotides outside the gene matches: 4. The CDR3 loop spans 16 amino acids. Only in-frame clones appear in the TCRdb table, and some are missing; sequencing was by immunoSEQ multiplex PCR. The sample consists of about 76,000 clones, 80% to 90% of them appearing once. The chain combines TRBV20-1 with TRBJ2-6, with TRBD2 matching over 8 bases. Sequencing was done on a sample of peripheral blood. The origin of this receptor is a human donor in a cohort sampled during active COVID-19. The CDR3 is CSASTSGSSGANVLTF. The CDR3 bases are TGCAGTGCTAGTACTAGCGGAAGCTCTGGGGCCAACGTCCTGACTTTC.